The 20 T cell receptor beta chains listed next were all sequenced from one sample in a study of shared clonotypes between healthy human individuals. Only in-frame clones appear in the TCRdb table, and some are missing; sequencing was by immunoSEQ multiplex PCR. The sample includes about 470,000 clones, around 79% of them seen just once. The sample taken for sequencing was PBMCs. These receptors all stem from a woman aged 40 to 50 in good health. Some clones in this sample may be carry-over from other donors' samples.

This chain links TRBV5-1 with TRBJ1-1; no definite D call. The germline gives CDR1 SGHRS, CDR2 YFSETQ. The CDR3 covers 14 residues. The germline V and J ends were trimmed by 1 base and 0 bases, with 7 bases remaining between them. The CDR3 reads CASSLTDVNTEAFF. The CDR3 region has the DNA TGCGCCAGCAGCTTGACGGATGTGAACACTGAAGCTTTCTTT.

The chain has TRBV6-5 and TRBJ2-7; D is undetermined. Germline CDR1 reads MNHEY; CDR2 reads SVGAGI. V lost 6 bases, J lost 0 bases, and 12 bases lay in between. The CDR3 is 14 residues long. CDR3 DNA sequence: TGTGCCAGCAGACGACTCCTAAGCTCCTACGAGCAGTACTTC. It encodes CASRRLLSSYEQYF.

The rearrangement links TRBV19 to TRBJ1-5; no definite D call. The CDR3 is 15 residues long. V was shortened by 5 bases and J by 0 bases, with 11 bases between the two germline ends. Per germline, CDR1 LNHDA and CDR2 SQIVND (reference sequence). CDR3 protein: CASSFLALSNQPQHF. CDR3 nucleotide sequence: TGTGCCAGTAGTTTTCTGGCTCTTAGCAATCAGCCCCAGCATTTT.

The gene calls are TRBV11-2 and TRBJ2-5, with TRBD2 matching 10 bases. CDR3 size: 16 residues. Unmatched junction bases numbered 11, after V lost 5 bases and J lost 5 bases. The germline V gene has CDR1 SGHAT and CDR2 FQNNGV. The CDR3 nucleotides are TGTGCCAGCAGCCCGGGGGGGCTAGCGGGAGTTGAGACCCAGTACTTC. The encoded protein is CASSPGGLAGVETQYF. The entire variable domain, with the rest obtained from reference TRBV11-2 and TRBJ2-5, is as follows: EAGVAQSPRYKIIEKRQSVAFWCNPISGHATLYWYQQILGQGPKLLIQFQNNGVVDDSQLPKDRFSAERLKGVDSTLKIQPAKLEDSAVYLCASSPGGLAGVETQYFGPGTRLLVL.

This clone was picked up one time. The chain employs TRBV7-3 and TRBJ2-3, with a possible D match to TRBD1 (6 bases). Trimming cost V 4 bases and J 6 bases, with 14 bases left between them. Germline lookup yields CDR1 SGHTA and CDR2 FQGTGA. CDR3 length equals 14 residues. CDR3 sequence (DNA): TGTGCCAGCAGCTACGGACAGACCCTGGATACGCAGTATTTT. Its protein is CASSYGQTLDTQYF.

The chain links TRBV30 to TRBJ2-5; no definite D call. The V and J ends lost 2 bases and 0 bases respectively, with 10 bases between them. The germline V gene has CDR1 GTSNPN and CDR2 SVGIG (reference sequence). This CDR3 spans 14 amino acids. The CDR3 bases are TGTGCCTGGAGTCGTACAGCGAACCAAGAGACCCAGTACTTC. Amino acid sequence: CAWSRTANQETQYF. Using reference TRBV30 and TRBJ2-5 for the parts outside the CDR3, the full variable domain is SQTIHQWPATLVQPVGSPLSLECTVEGTSNPNLYWYRQAAGRGLQLLFYSVGIGQISSEVPQNLSASRPQDRQFILSSKKLLLSDSGFYLCAWSRTANQETQYFGPGTRLLVL.

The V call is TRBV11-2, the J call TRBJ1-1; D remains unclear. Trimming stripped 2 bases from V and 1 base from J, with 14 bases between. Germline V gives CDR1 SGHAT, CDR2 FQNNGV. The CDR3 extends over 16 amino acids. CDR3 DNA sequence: TGTGCCAGCAGCTTATTCGCTTCCGCGGCGAACACTGAAGCTTTCTTT. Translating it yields CASSLFASAANTEAFF. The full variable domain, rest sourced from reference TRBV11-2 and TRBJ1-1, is EAGVAQSPRYKIIEKRQSVAFWCNPISGHATLYWYQQILGQGPKLLIQFQNNGVVDDSQLPKDRFSAERLKGVDSTLKIQPAKLEDSAVYLCASSLFASAANTEAFFGQGTRLTVV.

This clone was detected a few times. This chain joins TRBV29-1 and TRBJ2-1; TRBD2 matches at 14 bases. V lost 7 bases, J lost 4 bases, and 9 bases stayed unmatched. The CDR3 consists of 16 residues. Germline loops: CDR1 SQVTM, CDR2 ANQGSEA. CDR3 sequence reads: CSAGLAGESNYNEQFF. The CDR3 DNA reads TGCAGCGCGGGACTAGCGGGAGAATCCAATTACAATGAGCAGTTCTTC.

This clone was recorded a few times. The CDR3 loop reads CASSLSSGSSSYEQYF. The CDR3 region has the DNA TGTGCCAGCAGCTTAAGTAGCGGGAGCTCCTCCTACGAGCAGTACTTC. The chain has TRBV7-2 and TRBJ2-7, with TRBD2 matching over 9 bases. The length of the CDR3 is 16 residues. V lost 2 bases to trimming and J lost 0 bases; unmatched junction nucleotides: 5. Germline assignment: CDR1 SGHTA and CDR2 FQGNSA.

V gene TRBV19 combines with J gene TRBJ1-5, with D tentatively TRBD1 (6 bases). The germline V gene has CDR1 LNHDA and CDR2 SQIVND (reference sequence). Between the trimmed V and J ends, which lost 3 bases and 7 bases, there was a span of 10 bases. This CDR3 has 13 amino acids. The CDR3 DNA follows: TGTGCCAGTAGTATTAGGGGGGGACAGCCCCAGCATTTT. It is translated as CASSIRGGQPQHF.

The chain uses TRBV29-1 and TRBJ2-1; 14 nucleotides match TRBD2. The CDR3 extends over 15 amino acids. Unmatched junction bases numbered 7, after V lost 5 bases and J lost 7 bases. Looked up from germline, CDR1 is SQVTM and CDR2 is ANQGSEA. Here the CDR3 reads CSVSRLAGGGNEQFF. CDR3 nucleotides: TGCAGCGTTTCGCGACTAGCGGGAGGGGGGAATGAGCAGTTCTTC.

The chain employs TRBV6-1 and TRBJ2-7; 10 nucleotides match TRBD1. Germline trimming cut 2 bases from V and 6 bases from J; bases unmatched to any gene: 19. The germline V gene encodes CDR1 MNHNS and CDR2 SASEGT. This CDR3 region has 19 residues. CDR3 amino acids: CASSESIRDRGPKACEQYF. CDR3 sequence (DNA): TGTGCCAGCAGTGAATCGATCCGGGACAGGGGACCAAAGGCCTGCGAGCAGTACTTC.

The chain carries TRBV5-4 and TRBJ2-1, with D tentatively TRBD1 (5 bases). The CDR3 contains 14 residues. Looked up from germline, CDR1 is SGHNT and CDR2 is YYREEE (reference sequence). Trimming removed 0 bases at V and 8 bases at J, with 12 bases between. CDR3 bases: TGTGCCAGCAGCTTGGTGCAGGGTAGGGATGAGCAGTTCTTC. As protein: CASSLVQGRDEQFF.

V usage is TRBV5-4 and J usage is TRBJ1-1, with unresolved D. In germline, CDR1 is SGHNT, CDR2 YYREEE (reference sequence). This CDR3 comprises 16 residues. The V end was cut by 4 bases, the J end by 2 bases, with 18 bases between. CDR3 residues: CASSPTAGAGNTEAFF. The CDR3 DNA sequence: TGTGCCAGCAGCCCGACCGCAGGTGCGGGCAACACTGAAGCTTTCTTT.

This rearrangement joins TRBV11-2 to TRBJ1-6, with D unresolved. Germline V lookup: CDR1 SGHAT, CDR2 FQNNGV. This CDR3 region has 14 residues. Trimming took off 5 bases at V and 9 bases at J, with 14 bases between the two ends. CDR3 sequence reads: CASSQAGVGSPLHF. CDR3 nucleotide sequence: TGTGCCAGCAGCCAGGCCGGGGTTGGTTCACCCCTCCACTTT.

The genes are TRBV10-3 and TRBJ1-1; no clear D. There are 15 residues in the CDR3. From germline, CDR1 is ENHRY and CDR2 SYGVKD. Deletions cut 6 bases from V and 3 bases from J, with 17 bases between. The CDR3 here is CAISPNFGKYTEAFF. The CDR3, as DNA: TGTGCCATCAGCCCTAACTTCGGCAAATACACTGAAGCTTTCTTT.

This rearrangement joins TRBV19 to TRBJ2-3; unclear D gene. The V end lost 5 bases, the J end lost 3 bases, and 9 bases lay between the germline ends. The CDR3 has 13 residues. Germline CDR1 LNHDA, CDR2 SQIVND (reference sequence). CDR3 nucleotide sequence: TGTGCCAGTAGTCTACGGCAAACAGATACGCAGTATTTT. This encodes CASSLRQTDTQYF.

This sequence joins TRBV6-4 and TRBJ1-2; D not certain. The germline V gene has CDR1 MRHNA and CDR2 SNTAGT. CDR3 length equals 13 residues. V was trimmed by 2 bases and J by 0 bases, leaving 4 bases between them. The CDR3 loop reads CASSDDANYGYTF. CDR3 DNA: TGTGCCAGCAGTGACGACGCTAACTATGGCTACACCTTC.

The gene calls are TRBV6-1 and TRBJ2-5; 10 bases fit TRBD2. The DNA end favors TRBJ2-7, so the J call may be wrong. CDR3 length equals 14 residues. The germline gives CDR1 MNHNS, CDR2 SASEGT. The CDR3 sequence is CASRWTSGSYEQYF. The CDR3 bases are TGTGCCAGCAGGTGGACTAGCGGCTCCTACGAGCAGTACTTC.

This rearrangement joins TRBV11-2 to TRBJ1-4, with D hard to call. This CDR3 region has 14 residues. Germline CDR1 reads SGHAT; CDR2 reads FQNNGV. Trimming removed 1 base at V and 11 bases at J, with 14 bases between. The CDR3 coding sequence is TGTGCCAGCAGCTTAGGGACCTTGGATGGGAAACTGTTTTTT. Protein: CASSLGTLDGKLFF.